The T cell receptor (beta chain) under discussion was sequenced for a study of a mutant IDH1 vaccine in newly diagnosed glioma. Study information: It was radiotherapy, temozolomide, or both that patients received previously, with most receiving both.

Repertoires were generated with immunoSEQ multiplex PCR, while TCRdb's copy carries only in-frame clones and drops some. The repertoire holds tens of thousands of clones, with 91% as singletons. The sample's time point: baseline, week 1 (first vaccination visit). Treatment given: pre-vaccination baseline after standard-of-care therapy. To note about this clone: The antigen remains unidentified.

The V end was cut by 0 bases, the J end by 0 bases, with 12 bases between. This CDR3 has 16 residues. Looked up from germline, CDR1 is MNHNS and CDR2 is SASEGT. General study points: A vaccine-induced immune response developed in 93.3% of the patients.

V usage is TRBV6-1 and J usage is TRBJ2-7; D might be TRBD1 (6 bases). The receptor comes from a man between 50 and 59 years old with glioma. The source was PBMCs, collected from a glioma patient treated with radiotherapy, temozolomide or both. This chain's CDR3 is CASSEARGWDSYEQYF. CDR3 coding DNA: TGTGCCAGCAGTGAAGCAAGGGGGTGGGACTCCTACGAGCAGTACTTC.